The rows below give T cell receptor beta chains drawn from one sample of a study of regulatory T cells. Data came from immunoSEQ multiplex PCR; TCRdb stores just in-frame clones and leaves some out. The sample has some 30,000 clones; about 94% are singletons. The sequencing sample was made of conventional CD4+ T cells sorted from blood. The source of these receptors is a child aged 2-9 years with CD3G deficiency. Both conserved end residues are part of each CDR3. D genes are given only for firm matches. The listing skips clone size in some rows; elsewhere it reads once, few, many or a size class.

size: once; J: TRBJ2-7; V: TRBV27; D: NA; CDR3: CASSPRGVKNEQYF; DNA: TGTGCCAGCAGTCCCAGAGGGGTAAAAAACGAGCAGTACTTC
size: NA; J: TRBJ2-2; V: TRBV28; D: NA; CDR3: CASSLLNGNTGELFF; DNA: TGTGCCAGCAGCCTTCTAAACGGTAACACCGGGGAGCTGTTTTTT
size: NA; J: TRBJ1-4; V: TRBV28; D: TRBD1; CDR3: CASSSQTGGIEKLFF; DNA: TGTGCCAGCAGTTCGCAGACAGGGGGCATTGAAAAACTGTTTTTT
size: NA; J: TRBJ2-7; V: TRBV7-8; D: TRBD1; CDR3: CASSSRDREGVQQYF; DNA: TGTGCCAGCAGCTCCCGGGACAGGGAAGGAGTACAGCAGTACTTC
size: NA; J: TRBJ2-7; V: TRBV4-1; D: NA; CDR3: CASSQEVGVWGYEQYF; DNA: TGCGCCAGCAGCCAAGAGGTCGGGGTCTGGGGTTACGAGCAGTACTTC
size: NA; J: TRBJ1-5; V: TRBV6-1; D: NA; CDR3: CASSAYTRTPQHF; DNA: TGTGCCAGCAGTGCATACACCCGAACGCCCCAGCATTTT
size: NA; J: TRBJ1-1; V: TRBV18; D: NA; CDR3: CASSRHRDTEAFF; DNA: TGTGCCAGCTCACGGCACAGGGACACTGAAGCTTTCTTT
size: NA; J: TRBJ2-1; V: TRBV10-3; D: TRBD2; CDR3: CAISESRGLAGGHPQFF; DNA: TGTGCCATCAGTGAGTCGCGGGGACTAGCGGGAGGTCACCCCCAGTTCTTC
size: NA; J: TRBJ2-3; V: TRBV7-9; D: TRBD2; CDR3: CASSRSGDGTDTQYF; DNA: TGTGCCAGCAGCCGTAGCGGGGACGGCACAGATACGCAGTATTTT
size: NA; J: TRBJ2-7; V: TRBV28; D: NA; CDR3: CASSFSRGYEQYF; DNA: TGTGCCAGCAGTTTTTCCAGGGGTTACGAGCAGTACTTC
size: NA; J: TRBJ2-1; V: TRBV5-1; D: NA; CDR3: CASSLVAGSYNEQFF; DNA: TGCGCCAGCAGCTTGGTTGCAGGATCCTACAATGAGCAGTTCTTC
size: NA; J: TRBJ2-5; V: TRBV10-1; D: NA; CDR3: CASITSEDALRETQYF; DNA: TGCGCCAGCATCACCTCTGAGGATGCGCTTCGGGAGACCCAGTACTTC
size: NA; J: TRBJ2-1; V: TRBV28; D: NA; CDR3: CASSSSGFEQFF; DNA: TGTGCCAGCAGTTCCAGCGGTTTTGAGCAGTTCTTC
size: NA; J: TRBJ2-3; V: TRBV18; D: TRBD2; CDR3: CASSLLAATDTQYF; DNA: TGTGCCAGCTCACTCCTAGCGGCCACAGATACGCAGTATTTT
size: NA; J: TRBJ2-3; V: TRBV7-2; D: NA; CDR3: CASSFFPAELSTDTQYF; DNA: TGTGCCAGCAGCTTTTTTCCAGCGGAGCTTAGCACAGATACGCAGTATTTT
size: NA; J: TRBJ2-1; V: TRBV6-1; D: TRBD1; CDR3: CASRGQARYNEQFF; DNA: TGTGCCAGCAGAGGACAGGCAAGATACAATGAGCAGTTCTTC
size: NA; J: TRBJ1-5; V: TRBV28; D: NA; CDR3: CASSFRGLNQPQHF; DNA: TGTGCCAGCAGTTTTAGGGGCCTCAATCAGCCCCAGCATTTT
size: NA; J: TRBJ2-7; V: TRBV6-6; D: TRBD1; CDR3: CASSSTGTHEQYF; DNA: TGTGCCAGCAGTTCGACAGGGACCCACGAGCAGTACTTC
size: NA; J: TRBJ2-2; V: TRBV28; D: TRBD1; CDR3: CASNNVGTGGEGELFF; DNA: TGTGCCAGCAACAACGTAGGGACAGGGGGCGAAGGGGAGCTGTTTTTT
size: NA; J: TRBJ2-3; V: TRBV27; D: NA; CDR3: CASSLGGLGTDTQYF; DNA: TGTGCCAGCAGTTTAGGGGGTTTGGGCACAGATACGCAGTATTTT
size: NA; J: TRBJ2-7; V: TRBV5-1; D: NA; CDR3: CASSLGVAPDYEQYF; DNA: TGCGCCAGCAGCTTGGGGGTAGCGCCAGACTACGAGCAGTACTTC
size: once; J: TRBJ2-1; V: TRBV18; D: TRBD2; CDR3: CASSLNLAGGGEQFF; DNA: TGTGCCAGCTCACTAAACCTAGCGGGAGGCGGTGAGCAGTTCTTC
size: NA; J: TRBJ1-1; V: TRBV7-8; D: NA; CDR3: CASSAQDRNTEAFF; DNA: TGTGCCAGCAGCGCCCAGGACAGAAACACTGAAGCTTTCTTT
size: NA; J: TRBJ1-4; V: TRBV7-9; D: TRBD1; CDR3: CASSTTGQGNEKLFF; DNA: TGTGCCAGCAGCACGACCGGACAGGGGAATGAAAAACTGTTTTTT
size: NA; J: TRBJ1-5; V: TRBV28; D: NA; CDR3: CASSPHDSNQPQHF; DNA: TGTGCCAGCAGTCCTCACGATAGCAATCAGCCCCAGCATTTT
size: NA; J: TRBJ2-5; V: TRBV11-2; D: NA; CDR3: CASSSMKRETQYF; DNA: TGTGCCAGCAGCTCAATGAAAAGGGAGACCCAGTACTTC
size: NA; J: TRBJ1-5; V: TRBV19; D: NA; CDR3: CASSIGRAGNQPQHF; DNA: TGTGCCAGTAGTATCGGCAGGGCTGGCAATCAGCCCCAGCATTTT
size: NA; J: TRBJ2-7; V: TRBV5-1; D: NA; CDR3: CASSPETLSEQYF; DNA: TGCGCCAGCAGCCCTGAAACTTTATCCGAGCAGTACTTC
size: NA; J: TRBJ1-4; V: TRBV7-8; D: NA; CDR3: CASSPRDARFNNEKLFF; DNA: TGTGCCAGCAGCCCCCGGGACGCCCGCTTTAATAATGAAAAACTGTTTTTT
size: NA; J: TRBJ1-5; V: TRBV28; D: TRBD1; CDR3: CASSQGGQGKQPQHF; DNA: TGTGCCAGCAGTCAGGGAGGACAGGGAAAGCAGCCCCAGCATTTT
size: NA; J: TRBJ2-7; V: TRBV5-1; D: TRBD2; CDR3: CASSWGTSGRFEEQYF; DNA: TGCGCCAGCAGCTGGGGGACTAGCGGGAGGTTTGAAGAGCAGTACTTC
size: NA; J: TRBJ2-3; V: TRBV6-1; D: TRBD2; CDR3: CASARGGRTDTQYF; DNA: TGTGCCAGTGCCCGAGGCGGGAGGACAGATACGCAGTATTTT
size: once; J: TRBJ1-2; V: TRBV6-6; D: TRBD1; CDR3: CASSPPGQPSGYTF; DNA: TGTGCCAGCAGCCCGCCGGGACAGCCTTCTGGCTACACCTTC
size: NA; J: TRBJ1-4; V: TRBV25-1; D: TRBD1; CDR3: CASSEGGTDEKLFF; DNA: TGTGCCAGCAGTGAGGGGGGGACAGATGAAAAACTGTTTTTT
size: NA; J: TRBJ2-1; V: TRBV6-6; D: NA; CDR3: CASSPDPDREQFF; DNA: TGTGCCAGCAGCCCTGACCCGGACCGAGAGCAGTTCTTC
size: NA; J: TRBJ2-3; V: TRBV7-9; D: NA; CDR3: CASSTYRVGSGHTQYF; DNA: TGTGCCAGCAGCACCTATCGAGTAGGGTCGGGGCATACGCAGTATTTT
size: once; J: TRBJ1-1; V: TRBV28; D: TRBD1; CDR3: CASSSGGNTEAFF; DNA: TGTGCCAGCAGTTCAGGGGGAAACACTGAAGCTTTCTTT
size: NA; J: TRBJ2-4; V: TRBV6-1; D: NA; CDR3: CASSDGYLAKNIQYF; DNA: TGTGCCAGCAGTGACGGATATCTAGCCAAAAACATTCAGTACTTC
size: NA; J: TRBJ1-1; V: TRBV5-1; D: NA; CDR3: CASRRAGSDTEAFF; DNA: TGCGCCAGCCGTCGGGCGGGCTCGGACACTGAAGCTTTCTTT
size: NA; J: TRBJ1-2; V: TRBV19; D: NA; CDR3: CASRSQGNYGYTF; DNA: TGTGCCAGTAGGTCTCAGGGAAACTATGGCTACACCTTC
size: NA; J: TRBJ2-1; V: TRBV5-1; D: TRBD2; CDR3: CASSFGTSDYNEQFF; DNA: TGCGCCAGCAGCTTTGGGACTAGCGACTACAATGAGCAGTTCTTC
size: NA; J: TRBJ2-2; V: TRBV4-2; D: TRBD2; CDR3: CASSHLAGASGELFF; DNA: TGTGCCAGCAGCCACCTAGCGGGAGCAAGCGGGGAGCTGTTTTTT
size: NA; J: TRBJ1-3; V: TRBV18; D: TRBD1; CDR3: CASSRTGQTGGNTIYF; DNA: TGTGCCAGCTCACGGACGGGACAGACTGGCGGAAACACCATATATTTT